The clone carrying this T cell receptor beta chain was found once. The antigen remains undetermined. Time point reported: 2015-2016 season, pre-vaccination. Trimming removed 9 bases from V and 6 bases from J, with 20 bases in between. The CDR3 has 14 residues. Germline CDR1 reads ENHRY; CDR2 reads SYGVKD. This sample is drawn from a study of follicular helper T cells after annual influenza vaccination. Findings and limits, study-wide: Plasmablast frequency change correlated with clonality change in ICOS+CD38+ cTfh.

Using immunoSEQ multiplex PCR, the repertoire was profiled, and TCRdb retains in-frame clones only, with some absent. The table has approximately 9,300 clones, about 87% seen once. This sequence was found in an adult who received the influenza vaccine. Sequencing was performed on CXCR5+ CD38- circulating T follicular helper cells from blood, taken on the day of influenza vaccination. As to subset: circulating Tfh, non-naive CD4+CXCR5+PD-1+ (ICOS+CD38+ or ICOS-CD38-). The chain recombines TRBV10-3 with TRBJ1-2; possible D gene TRBD1, 5 bases. This chain's CDR3 is CAIDPHGGGNGYTF. In nucleotides, the CDR3 is TGTGCCATTGATCCCCATGGGGGAGGGAATGGCTACACCTTC.